This T cell receptor (beta chain) originates from a study of blood T cell repertoires in COVID-19. As for the study in general: T cells, B-cell-depleted T cells, or PBMCs provided the cDNA or gDNA that served as material.

Notes on this clone: This CDR3 is also generated by other DNA sequences in the sample.

Original analysis: Estimated nucleated cell counts came from reference gene primer amplification. The data were produced by immunoSEQ multiplex PCR, yet TCRdb's version contains in-frame clones alone and is incomplete. V, J and clone size reflect that table, while D and trimming were determined from the DNA. The table shows 150,000 to 200,000 clones, with roughly four fifths occurring only once. Trimming stripped 3 bases from V and 0 bases from J, with 6 bases between. This CDR3 contains 12 residues. Per the germline V gene, CDR1 is GTSNPN and CDR2 is SVGIG (reference sequence). The chain joins TRBV30 to TRBJ2-7; possibly TRBD1 for D (6 bases). The TCR comes from a woman in her seventies with COVID-19, enrolled during active disease. Source material: peripheral blood. CDR3 DNA sequence: TGTGCCTGGAGACAGGGCTCCTACGAGCAGTACTTC. Encoded protein: CAWRQGSYEQYF.